This T cell receptor beta chain was sequenced during a study of CD8 T cells in ankylosing spondylitis. TCRdb independently ran MiXCR on the 5' RACE reads; one entry per CDR3 protein. The table lists 150,000 to 200,000 distinct CDR3 sequences, under 35% of them singletons, with 4.5% to 6% in the top ten. V was shortened by 4 bases and J by 5 bases, with 12 bases between the two germline ends. The CDR3 covers 13 residues. Per the germline V gene, CDR1 is SQVTM and CDR2 is ANQGSEA. Sequenced: synovial fluid, either unsorted or a sorted T cell fraction (not recorded which). This receptor was identified in a male donor with ankylosing spondylitis. V is TRBV29-1 and J is TRBJ1-5; D not resolved. The CDR3: CSVGGGFDQPQHF. The CDR3 coding sequence is TGCAGCGTTGGTGGTGGCTTTGATCAGCCCCAGCATTTT. Together with reference TRBV29-1 and TRBJ1-5, the CDR3 gives the full variable domain: SAVISQKPSRDICQRGTSLTIQCQVDSQVTMMFWYRQQPGQSLTLIATANQGSEATYESGFVIDKFPISRPNLTFSTLTVSNMSPEDSSIYLCSVGGGFDQPQHFGDGTRLSIL.